The 6 T cell receptor beta chains presented below share a single source sample, sequenced in a study of blood T cell repertoires in COVID-19. The protocol was immunoSEQ multiplex PCR, while the TCRdb copy is restricted to in-frame clones and leaves out a portion. The sample carries about 210,000 clones, about 91% recorded once. The sample consisted of PBMCs or T cells enriched from blood (not recorded which). The receptors shown here come from a man aged 18 to 35 with acute COVID-19.

CDR3 nucleotides: TGTGCCAGCAGAAAACTAGCGAACTTTTGGGATGAGCAGTTCTTC. Encoded protein: CASRKLANFWDEQFF. The chain recombines TRBV27 with TRBJ2-1; 7 bases are shared with TRBD2. The length of the CDR3 is 15 residues. Germline V CDR1 and CDR2: MNHEY, SMNVEV (reference sequence). V lost 6 bases and J lost 8; bases outside the gene matches: 13.

The chain uses TRBV13 and TRBJ1-2, with D perhaps matching TRBD1 (5 bases). CDR3 size: 14 residues. Germline CDR1 reads PRHDT; CDR2 reads FYEKMQ (reference sequence). Trimming cost V 6 bases and J 4 bases, with 15 bases left between them. CDR3 residues: CASRQGSGGYGYTF. CDR3 DNA sequence: TGTGCCAGCAGGCAGGGCTCCGGGGGCTATGGCTACACCTTC.

The chain links TRBV27 to TRBJ2-1, with TRBD2 identical over 7 bases. CDR3 length: 16 amino acids. V lost 6 bases, J lost 7 bases, and 15 bases stayed unmatched. Germline V gives CDR1 MNHEY, CDR2 SMNVEV (reference sequence). Here the CDR3 DNA reads TGTGCCAGCAGGTCCCCTGGGGGAGGGCCTAGGAATGAGCAGTTCTTC. Translation: CASRSPGGGPRNEQFF.

This rearrangement joins TRBV19 to TRBJ1-1; tentative D call: TRBD1 (6 bases). The CDR3 is 18 residues long. Trimming removed 0 bases at V and 0 bases at J, with 17 bases between. Germline values: CDR1 LNHDA, CDR2 SQIVND (reference sequence). CDR3: CASSIESARGYMNTEAFF. The CDR3 DNA is TGTGCCAGTAGTATAGAGTCCGCCAGGGGCTACATGAACACTGAAGCTTTCTTT. The full variable domain, with the rest looked up from reference TRBV19 and TRBJ1-1, is DGGITQSPKYLFRKEGQNVTLSCEQNLNHDAMYWYRQDPGQGLRLIYYSQIVNDFQKGDIAEGYSVSREKKESFPLTVTSAQKNPTAFYLCASSIESARGYMNTEAFFGQGTRLTVV.

The chain employs TRBV11-2 and TRBJ2-1; 7 bases line up with TRBD1. The CDR3 has 15 residues. Trimming cost V 4 bases and J 2 bases; bases outside gene matches: 5. Germline-derived CDR1 and CDR2 are SGHAT and FQNNGV. DNA of the CDR3: TGTGCCAGCAGCTCGACAGGGCACACCTACAATGAGCAGTTCTTC. Protein sequence: CASSSTGHTYNEQFF.

The gene calls are TRBV4-3 and TRBJ1-4; TRBD1 agrees at 10 bases. Per germline, CDR1 LGHNA and CDR2 YSLEER. The J segment lost 7 bases and the V segment lost 3 bases, leaving 2 bases of the junction unmatched. The CDR3 sequence is 14 residues long. CDR3 DNA sequence: TGCGCCAGCAGCCAGGGACAGGGGTTTGAAAAACTGTTTTTT. It specifies CASSQGQGFEKLFF.